Each of the 7 T cell receptor beta chains below was sequenced from the same sample in a study of blood T cell repertoires in COVID-19. Measured with immunoSEQ multiplex PCR; TCRdb has only the in-frame clones, and not every one. The data show about 40,000 clones, with about nine tenths seen just once and roughly 0.37% held by the top ten. The sequenced sample consisted of peripheral blood. These receptor sequences come from a human donor in a cohort sampled during active COVID-19.

V usage is TRBV3-1 (or the pseudogene TRBV3-2) and J usage is TRBJ1-1; 9 bases are a match to TRBD1. The V and J ends lost 4 bases and 1 base, in that order; junction bases with no gene match: 1. CDR1 and CDR2 from the germline V gene are LGHDT and YNNKEL (reference sequence). The CDR3 consists of 14 residues. The CDR3 loop reads CASSLDRGNTEAFF. CDR3 in DNA: TGTGCCAGCAGCCTGGACAGGGGGAACACTGAAGCTTTCTTT.

The chain couples TRBV29-1 to TRBJ1-2; D possibly corresponds to TRBD1 (5 bases). Germline CDR1 is SQVTM and CDR2 is ANQGSEA. The CDR3 spans 13 residues. V lost 6 bases and J 4 bases, leaving 15 bases between the germline ends. The CDR3 DNA is TGCAGCGTCCGTGGGGCCCTAACCTATGGCTACACCTTC. Protein product: CSVRGALTYGYTF.

The chain combines TRBV19 with TRBJ1-1; D is unresolved. Trimming took off 5 bases at V and 1 base at J, with 11 bases between the two ends. The CDR3 is 14 amino acids. The germline CDR1 and CDR2 sequences are LNHDA and SQIVND (reference sequence). DNA for the CDR3: TGTGCCAGTAGTTTCGGGGAGGGGAACACTGAAGCTTTCTTT. Translation gives CASSFGEGNTEAFF.

This clone was detected only a few times. The chain couples TRBV5-1 to TRBJ2-7, with unresolved D. The germline V gene encodes CDR1 SGHRS and CDR2 YFSETQ. V was trimmed by 6 bases and J by 0 bases, leaving 10 bases between them. CDR3 size: 13 residues. The CDR3: CASTLGLSYEQYF. The CDR3 DNA reads TGCGCCAGCACCCTAGGCCTCTCCTACGAGCAGTACTTC. The full variable domain, in which reference TRBV5-1 and TRBJ2-7 provide the parts outside the CDR3, is KAGVTQTPRYLIKTRGQQVTLSCSPISGHRSVSWYQQTPGQGLQFLFEYFSETQRNKGNFPGRFSGRQFSNSRSEMNVSTLELGDSALYLCASTLGLSYEQYFGPGTRLTVT.

V and J are TRBV5-1 and TRBJ2-7, with 7 bases fitting TRBD1. CDR3 length equals 15 residues. Germline V lookup: CDR1 SGHRS, CDR2 YFSETQ. Germline trimming cut 3 bases from V and 0 bases from J; bases unmatched to any gene: 6. The CDR3 DNA reads as TGCGCCAGCAGCTCCCACCGACAGGGCTCCTACGAGCAGTACTTC. Its protein product is CASSSHRQGSYEQYF.

This sequence joins TRBV19 and TRBJ1-5; perhaps TRBD1 as D (5 bases). Trimming pared 4 bases from V and 0 bases from J, leaving 10 bases between. This CDR3 is built from 15 residues. CDR1 LNHDA and CDR2 SQIVND come from the germline V gene (reference sequence). The chain's CDR3 is CASSRKGYSNQPQHF. The CDR3, as DNA: TGTGCCAGTAGTAGGAAGGGGTATAGCAATCAGCCCCAGCATTTT.

The chain carries TRBV18 and TRBJ1-2; 8 positions match TRBD1. The CDR3 covers 16 residues. After removal of 9 bases from V and 6 bases from J, the junction contained 18 bases not matched to a gene. Germline CDR1 KGHSH, CDR2 LQKENI. The CDR3 spells CARSMTGDSKTHGYTF. The CDR3 DNA follows: TGTGCCAGGTCTATGACAGGGGACAGTAAGACGCATGGCTACACCTTC.